This T cell receptor beta chain was sequenced for a study of T cells in Graves' hyperthyroidism and ophthalmopathy. Study results and caveats: Ophthalmopathy, which appeared later, was predicted by the model a median about 6 months before onset.

The study defined stable Graves' hyperthyroidism as no ophthalmopathy progression within 18 months. TCR beta CDR3 sequences were amplified from RNA transcripts. The study used the HTBI primer set for a first-round RT-PCR of the TCR CDR3. TCRdb ran MiXCR on the multiplex PCR reads and lists one entry per CDR3 protein. The profile covers over 90,000 distinct CDR3 sequences, with about 45% appearing a single time and approximately 27% taken by the ten largest. This clonotype is a singleton in its sample. What it binds is unknown. The V gene lost 5 bases and the J gene lost 2 bases, with 18 bases spanning the gap. The CDR3 contains 16 residues. Germline CDR1 SGHRS, CDR2 YFSETQ.

The sample comprised blood. The chain links TRBV5-1 to TRBJ2-3; D is undetermined. The receptor was isolated from a man between 35 and 55 years old with Graves' hyperthyroidism. In DNA, the CDR3 is TGCGCCAGCAGACCAGTGGGGTCGGTGAACACAGATACGCAGTATTTT. Translation: CASRPVGSVNTDTQYF. Drawing the rest from reference TRBV5-1 and TRBJ2-3, the complete variable domain is KAGVTQTPRYLIKTRGQQVTLSCSPISGHRSVSWYQQTPGQGLQFLFEYFSETQRNKGNFPGRFSGRQFSNSRSEMNVSTLELGDSALYLCASRPVGSVNTDTQYFGPGTRLTVL.